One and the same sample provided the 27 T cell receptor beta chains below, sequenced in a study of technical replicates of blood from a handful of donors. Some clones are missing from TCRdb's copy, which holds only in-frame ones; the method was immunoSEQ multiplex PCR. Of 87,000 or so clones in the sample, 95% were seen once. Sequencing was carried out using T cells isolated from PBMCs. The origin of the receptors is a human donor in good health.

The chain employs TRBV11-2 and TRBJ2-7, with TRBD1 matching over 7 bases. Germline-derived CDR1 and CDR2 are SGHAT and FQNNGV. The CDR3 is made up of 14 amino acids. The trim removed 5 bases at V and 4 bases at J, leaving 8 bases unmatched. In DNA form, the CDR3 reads TGTGCCAGCAGCCAACGACAGGGAGCATACGAGCAGTACTTC. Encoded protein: CASSQRQGAYEQYF.

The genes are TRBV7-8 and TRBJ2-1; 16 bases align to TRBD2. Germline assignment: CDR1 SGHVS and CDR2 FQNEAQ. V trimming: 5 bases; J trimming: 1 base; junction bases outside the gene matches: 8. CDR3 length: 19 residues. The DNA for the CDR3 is TGTGCCAGCAGCCTGGGACTAGCGGGAGGGCCGGATTCCTACAATGAGCAGTTCTTC. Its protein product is CASSLGLAGGPDSYNEQFF. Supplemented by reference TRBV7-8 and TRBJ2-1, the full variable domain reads GAGVSQSPRYKVAKRGQDVALRCDPISGHVSLFWYQQALGQGPEFLTYFQNEAQLDKSGLPSDRFFAERPEGSVSTLKIQRTQQEDSAVYLCASSLGLAGGPDSYNEQFFGPGTRLTVL.

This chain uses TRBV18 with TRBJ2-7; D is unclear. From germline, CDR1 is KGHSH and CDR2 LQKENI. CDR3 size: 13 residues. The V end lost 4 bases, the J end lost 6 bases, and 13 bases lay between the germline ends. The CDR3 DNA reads TGTGCCAGCTCACGTCCCCCCCCTTTCGAGCAGTACTTC. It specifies CASSRPPPFEQYF.

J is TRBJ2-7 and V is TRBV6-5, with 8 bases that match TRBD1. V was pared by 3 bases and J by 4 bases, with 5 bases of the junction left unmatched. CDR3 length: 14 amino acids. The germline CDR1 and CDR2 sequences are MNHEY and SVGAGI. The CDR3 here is CASSYRTGPYEQYF. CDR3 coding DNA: TGTGCCAGCAGTTATAGGACAGGGCCTTACGAGCAGTACTTC.

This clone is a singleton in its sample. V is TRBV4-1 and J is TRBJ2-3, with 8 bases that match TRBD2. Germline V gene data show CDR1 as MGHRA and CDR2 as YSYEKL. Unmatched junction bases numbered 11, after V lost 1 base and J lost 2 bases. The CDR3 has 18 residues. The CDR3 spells CASSQVELTGGLTDTQYF. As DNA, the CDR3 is TGCGCCAGCAGCCAAGTTGAACTAACGGGAGGGCTCACAGATACGCAGTATTTT.

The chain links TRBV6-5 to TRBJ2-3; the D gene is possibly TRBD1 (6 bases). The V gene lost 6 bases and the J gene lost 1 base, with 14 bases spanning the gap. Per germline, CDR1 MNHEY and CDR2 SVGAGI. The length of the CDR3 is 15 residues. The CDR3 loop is CASRRTGTGTDTQYF. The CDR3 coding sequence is TGTGCCAGCAGGAGAACAGGGACGGGCACAGATACGCAGTATTTT.

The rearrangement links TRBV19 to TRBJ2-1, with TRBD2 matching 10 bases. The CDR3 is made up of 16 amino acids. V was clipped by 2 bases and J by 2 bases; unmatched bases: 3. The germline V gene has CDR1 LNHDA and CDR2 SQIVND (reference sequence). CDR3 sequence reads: CASSIRTSGTYNEQFF. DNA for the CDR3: TGTGCCAGTAGTATACGGACTAGCGGAACCTACAATGAGCAGTTCTTC. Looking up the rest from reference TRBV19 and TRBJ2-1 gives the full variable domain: DGGITQSPKYLFRKEGQNVTLSCEQNLNHDAMYWYRQDPGQGLRLIYYSQIVNDFQKGDIAEGYSVSREKKESFPLTVTSAQKNPTAFYLCASSIRTSGTYNEQFFGPGTRLTVL.

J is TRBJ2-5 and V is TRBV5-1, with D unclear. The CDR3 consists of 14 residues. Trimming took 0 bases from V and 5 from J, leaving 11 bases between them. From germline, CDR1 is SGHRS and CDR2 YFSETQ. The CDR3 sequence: CASSLAIFEETQYF. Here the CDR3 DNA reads TGCGCCAGCAGCTTGGCCATATTCGAGGAGACCCAGTACTTC.

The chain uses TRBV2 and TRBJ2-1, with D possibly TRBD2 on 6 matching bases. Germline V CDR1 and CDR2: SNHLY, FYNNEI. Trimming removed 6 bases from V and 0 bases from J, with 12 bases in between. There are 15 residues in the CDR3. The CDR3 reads CASRSSVSSYNEQFF. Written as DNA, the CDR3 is TGTGCCAGCAGATCTAGCGTGAGCTCCTACAATGAGCAGTTCTTC.

In DNA, the CDR3 is TGTGCCATCAGTGATCTGGAGACCCAGTACTTC. Its protein is CAISDLETQYF. The chain links TRBV10-3 to TRBJ2-5; no clear D gene. Trimming removed 3 bases at V and 5 bases at J, with 4 bases between. Germline assignment: CDR1 ENHRY and CDR2 SYGVKD. The CDR3 contains 11 residues.

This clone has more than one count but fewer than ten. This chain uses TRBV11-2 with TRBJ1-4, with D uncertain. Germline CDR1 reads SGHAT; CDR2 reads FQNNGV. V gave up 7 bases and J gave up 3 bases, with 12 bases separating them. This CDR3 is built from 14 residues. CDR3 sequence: CASKGREPNEKLFF. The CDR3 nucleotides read TGTGCCAGCAAGGGCCGGGAACCTAATGAAAAACTGTTTTTT.

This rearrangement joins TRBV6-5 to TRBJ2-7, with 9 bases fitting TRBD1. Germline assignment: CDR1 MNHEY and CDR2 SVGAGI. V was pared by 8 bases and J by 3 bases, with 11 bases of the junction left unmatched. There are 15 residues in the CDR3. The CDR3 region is CASRYRGQVSYEQYF. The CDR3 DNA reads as TGTGCCAGCCGCTACAGGGGGCAGGTTAGCTACGAGCAGTACTTC.

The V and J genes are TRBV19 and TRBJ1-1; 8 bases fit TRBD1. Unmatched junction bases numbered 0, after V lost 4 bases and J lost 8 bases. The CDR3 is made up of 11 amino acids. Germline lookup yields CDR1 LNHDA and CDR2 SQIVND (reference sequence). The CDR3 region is CASSTGGEAFF. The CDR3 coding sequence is TGTGCCAGTAGTACAGGGGGCGAAGCTTTCTTT.

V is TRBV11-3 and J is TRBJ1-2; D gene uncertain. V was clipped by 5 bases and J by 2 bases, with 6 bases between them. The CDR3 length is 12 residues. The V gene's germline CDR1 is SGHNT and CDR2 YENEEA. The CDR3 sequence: CASSLSNYGYTF. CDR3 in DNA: TGTGCCAGCAGCCTTTCCAACTATGGCTACACCTTC.

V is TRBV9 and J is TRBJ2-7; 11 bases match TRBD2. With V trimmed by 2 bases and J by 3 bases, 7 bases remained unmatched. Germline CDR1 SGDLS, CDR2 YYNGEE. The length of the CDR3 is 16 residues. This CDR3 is CASSVAGTSGLYEQYF. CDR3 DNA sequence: TGTGCCAGCAGCGTTGCCGGGACTAGCGGTCTCTACGAGCAGTACTTC.

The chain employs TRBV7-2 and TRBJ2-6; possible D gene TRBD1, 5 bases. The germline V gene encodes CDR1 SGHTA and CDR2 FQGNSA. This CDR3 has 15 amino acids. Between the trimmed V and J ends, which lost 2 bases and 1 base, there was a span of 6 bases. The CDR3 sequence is CASSLRGSGANVLTF. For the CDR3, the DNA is TGTGCCAGCAGCTTAAGGGGATCTGGGGCCAACGTCCTGACTTTC.

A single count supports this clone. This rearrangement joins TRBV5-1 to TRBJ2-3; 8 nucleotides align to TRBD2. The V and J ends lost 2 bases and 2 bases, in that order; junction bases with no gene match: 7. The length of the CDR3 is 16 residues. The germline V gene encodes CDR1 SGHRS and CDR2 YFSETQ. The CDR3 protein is CASSLAGAAFTDTQYF. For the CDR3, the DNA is TGCGCCAGCAGCTTAGCGGGAGCCGCCTTCACAGATACGCAGTATTTT.

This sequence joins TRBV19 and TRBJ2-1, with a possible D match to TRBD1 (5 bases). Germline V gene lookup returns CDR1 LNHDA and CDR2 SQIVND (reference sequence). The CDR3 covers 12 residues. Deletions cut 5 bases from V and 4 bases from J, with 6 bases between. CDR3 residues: CASSQGYNEQFF. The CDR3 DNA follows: TGTGCCAGTAGTCAGGGTTACAATGAGCAGTTCTTC.

CDR3 in amino acids: CASSPREGGYGYTF. CDR3 DNA: TGTGCCAGCAGCCCCCGGGAGGGAGGCTATGGCTACACCTTC. This rearrangement joins TRBV7-9 to TRBJ1-2; D gene uncertain. The CDR3 runs 14 residues. Looked up from germline, CDR1 is SEHNR and CDR2 is FQNEAQ (reference sequence). Deletions cut 5 bases from V and 4 bases from J, with 14 bases between. Filled out from reference TRBV7-9 and TRBJ1-2, the complete variable domain reads DTGVSQNPRHKITKRGQNVTFRCDPISEHNRLYWYRQTLGQGPEFLTYFQNEAQLEKSRLLSDRFSAERPKGSFSTLEIQRTEQGDSAMYLCASSPREGGYGYTFGSGTRLTVV.

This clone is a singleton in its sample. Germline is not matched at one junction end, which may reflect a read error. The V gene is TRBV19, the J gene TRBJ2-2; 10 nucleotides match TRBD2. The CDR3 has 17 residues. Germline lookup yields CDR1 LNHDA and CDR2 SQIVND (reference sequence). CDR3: CASSIDALAGRTGELFF. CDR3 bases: TGTGCCAGTAGCATAGACGCACTAGCGGGACGCACCGGGGAGCTGTTTTTT.

The CDR3 loop is CASSDWVRSSTDTQYF. As DNA, the CDR3 is TGTGCCAGCAGTGATTGGGTGCGGTCTAGCACAGATACGCAGTATTTT. This sequence joins TRBV6-1 and TRBJ2-3; the D is unclear. The CDR3 is 16 residues long. CDR1 and CDR2 (germline): MNHNS, SASEGT. V lost 3 bases to trimming and J lost 0 bases, with 13 bases between them.

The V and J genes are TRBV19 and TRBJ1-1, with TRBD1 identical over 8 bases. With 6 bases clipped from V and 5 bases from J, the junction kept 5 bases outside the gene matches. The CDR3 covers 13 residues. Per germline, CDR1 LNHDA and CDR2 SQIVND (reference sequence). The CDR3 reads CASSGQGLTEAFF. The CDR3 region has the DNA TGTGCCAGTAGCGGACAGGGACTAACTGAAGCTTTCTTT.

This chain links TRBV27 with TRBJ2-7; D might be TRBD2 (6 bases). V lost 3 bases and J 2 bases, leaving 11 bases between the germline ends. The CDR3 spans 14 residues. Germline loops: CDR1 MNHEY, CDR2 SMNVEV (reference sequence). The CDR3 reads CASSFSSVPYEQYF. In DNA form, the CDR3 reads TGTGCCAGCAGTTTTTCTAGCGTTCCCTACGAGCAGTACTTC.

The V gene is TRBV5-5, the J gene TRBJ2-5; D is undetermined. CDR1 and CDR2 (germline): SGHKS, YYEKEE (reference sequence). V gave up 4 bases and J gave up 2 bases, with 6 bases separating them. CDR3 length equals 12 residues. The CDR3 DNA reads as TGTGCCAGCAGCATCCTGCAAGAGACCCAGTACTTC. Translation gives CASSILQETQYF.

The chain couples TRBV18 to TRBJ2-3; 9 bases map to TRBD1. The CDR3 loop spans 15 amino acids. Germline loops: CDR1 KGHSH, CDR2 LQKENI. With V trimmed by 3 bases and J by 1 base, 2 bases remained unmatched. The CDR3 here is CASSPRQGGTDTQYF. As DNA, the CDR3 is TGTGCCAGCTCACCTCGACAGGGGGGCACAGATACGCAGTATTTT.

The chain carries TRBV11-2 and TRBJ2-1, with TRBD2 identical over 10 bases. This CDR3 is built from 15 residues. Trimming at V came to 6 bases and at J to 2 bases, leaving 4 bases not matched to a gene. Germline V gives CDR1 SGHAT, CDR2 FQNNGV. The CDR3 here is CASSFSGGTYNEQFF. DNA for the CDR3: TGTGCCAGCAGTTTTAGCGGGGGGACCTACAATGAGCAGTTCTTC.

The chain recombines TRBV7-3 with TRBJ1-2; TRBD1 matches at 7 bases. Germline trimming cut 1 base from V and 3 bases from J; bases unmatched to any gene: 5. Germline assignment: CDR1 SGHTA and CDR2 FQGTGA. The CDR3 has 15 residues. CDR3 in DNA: TGTGCCAGCAGCTTAAACGGCGGGACAGACTATGGCTACACCTTC. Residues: CASSLNGGTDYGYTF. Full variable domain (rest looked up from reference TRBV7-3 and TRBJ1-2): GAGVSQTPSNKVTEKGKYVELRCDPISGHTALYWYRQSLGQGPEFLIYFQGTGAADDSGLPNDRFFAVRPEGSVSTLKIQRTERGDSAVYLCASSLNGGTDYGYTFGSGTRLTVV.